This is a list of T cell receptor beta chains from one sample in a study of T-cell reconstitution after alpha-beta-depleted transplantation in children. TCRdb recomputed calls from the PCR reads with MiXCR, one row per CDR3 protein. This sample has about 980,000 distinct CDR3 sequences, with roughly 29% found just once. The material sequenced was PBMCs, mostly from graft donor cells, taken 360 days after TCRalphabeta/CD19-depleted stem cell transplant. These receptors were collected from a boy under two years old who had a stem cell transplant for SCID, so the T cells may come from the graft donor. The CDR3 runs from the conserved cysteine through the conserved F or W. The D gene is left open where the match is weak. The size entry is marked missing in some rows and otherwise reads once, few, many or a size class.

size: few; V: TRBV27; D: -; J: TRBJ1-1; CDR3: CASSLSAGTYTEAFF; DNA: TGTGCCAGCAGTTTATCGGCAGGGACCTACACTGAAGCTTTCTTT
size: -; V: TRBV19; D: -; J: TRBJ2-3; CDR3: CASRGKPSTDTQYF; DNA: TGTGCCAGTCGGGGGAAGCCTAGCACAGATACGCAGTATTTT
size: -; V: TRBV2; D: -; J: TRBJ1-1; CDR3: CASRPPSGTVGGEAFF; DNA: TGTGCCAGCCGCCCTCCTAGCGGGACGGTCGGTGGGGAAGCTTTCTTT
size: many; V: TRBV5-6; D: -; J: TRBJ2-7; CDR3: CASSLAAGTYEQYF; DNA: TGTGCCAGCAGCTTGGCGGCAGGTACCTACGAGCAGTACTTC
size: -; V: TRBV10-3; D: -; J: TRBJ2-7; CDR3: CAISVGAWDEQYF; DNA: TGTGCCATCAGTGTCGGTGCGTGGGACGAGCAGTACTTC
size: few; V: TRBV20-1; D: -; J: TRBJ1-2; CDR3: CSARVKGTNYGYTF; DNA: TGCAGTGCTAGAGTTAAGGGTACCAACTATGGCTACACCTTC
size: -; V: TRBV7-2; D: TRBD2; J: TRBJ2-1; CDR3: CASSLSTSGGLYNEQFF; DNA: TGTGCCAGCAGCCTCTCGACTAGCGGGGGACTGTACAATGAGCAGTTCTTC
size: once; V: TRBV5-1; D: -; J: TRBJ2-1; CDR3: CASSLSQVVDEQFF; DNA: TGCGCCAGCAGCTTAAGCCAGGTGGTGGATGAGCAGTTCTTC
size: -; V: TRBV6-5; D: -; J: TRBJ1-6; CDR3: CASSPRGSTNIRSPLHF; DNA: TGTGCCAGCAGTCCCCGGGGGTCCACCAACATTAGGTCACCCCTCCACTTT
size: -; V: TRBV6-1; D: -; J: TRBJ2-3; CDR3: CASSDRVGPDTQYF; DNA: TGTGCCAGCAGTGACAGGGTCGGCCCAGATACGCAGTATTTT
size: -; V: TRBV6-2/TRBV6-3; D: -; J: TRBJ2-1; CDR3: CASSYGRSAVFGEQFF; DNA: TGTGCCAGCAGTTACGGCAGATCGGCCGTATTTGGTGAGCAGTTCTTC
size: -; V: TRBV7-6; D: TRBD1; J: TRBJ2-7; CDR3: CASSPQPLDRGRFYEQYF; DNA: TGTGCCAGCAGCCCCCAACCCCTGGACAGGGGGAGGTTCTACGAGCAGTACTTC
size: -; V: TRBV5-1; D: -; J: TRBJ2-7; CDR3: CASSLGQVAHEQYF; DNA: TGCGCCAGCAGCTTGGGACAGGTGGCCCACGAGCAGTACTTC
size: few; V: TRBV20-1; D: TRBD1; J: TRBJ2-1; CDR3: CSARALRTGSNEQFF; DNA: TGCAGTGCTAGAGCGCTAAGGACAGGGTCTAATGAGCAGTTCTTC
size: -; V: TRBV12-3/TRBV12-4; D: -; J: TRBJ2-4; CDR3: CASSPRVLALAKNIQYF; DNA: TGTGCCAGCAGCCCGAGAGTATTGGCTCTAGCCAAAAACATTCAGTACTTC
size: -; V: TRBV7-2; D: -; J: TRBJ2-2; CDR3: CASSLALIGELFF; DNA: TGTGCCAGCAGCTTAGCGTTAATCGGGGAGCTGTTTTTT
size: -; V: TRBV5-1; D: -; J: TRBJ1-4; CDR3: CASSLGPSTNEKLFF; DNA: TGCGCCAGCAGCTTGGGACCATCAACTAATGAAAAACTGTTTTTT